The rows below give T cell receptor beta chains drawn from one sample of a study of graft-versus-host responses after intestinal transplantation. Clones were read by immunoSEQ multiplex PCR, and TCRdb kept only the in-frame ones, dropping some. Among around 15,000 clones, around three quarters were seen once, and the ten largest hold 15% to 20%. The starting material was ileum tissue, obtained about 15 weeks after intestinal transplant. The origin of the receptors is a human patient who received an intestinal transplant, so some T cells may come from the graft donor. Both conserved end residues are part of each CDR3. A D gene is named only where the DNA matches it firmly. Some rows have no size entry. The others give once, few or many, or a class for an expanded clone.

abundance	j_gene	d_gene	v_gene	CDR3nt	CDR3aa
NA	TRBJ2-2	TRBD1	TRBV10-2	TGCGCCAGCAGTGAGTCGTGGGACAGGGCGATCGGGGAGCTGTTTTTT	CASSESWDRAIGELFF
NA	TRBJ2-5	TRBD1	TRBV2	TGTGCCAGCAGGACAGGGGGACGACGGCCGGAGACCCAGTACTTC	CASRTGGRRPETQYF
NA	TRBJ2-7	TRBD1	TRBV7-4	TGTGCCAGCAGCTTAAGCGGGGACAGGGAGTATGAGCAGTACTTC	CASSLSGDREYEQYF
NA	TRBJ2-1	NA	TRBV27	TGTGCCAGCAGTTCCTCCCTAACTAGAATTGAGCAGTTCTTC	CASSSSLTRIEQFF
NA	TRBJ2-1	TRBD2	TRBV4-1	TGCGCCAGCAGCCATTTTATCCCGGGAGGGTATTGTAATGAGCAGTTCTTC	CASSHFIPGGYCNEQFF
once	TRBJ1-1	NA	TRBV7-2	TGTGCCAGCAGTCTGTCAGGGAATCAGAACACTGAAGCTTTCTTT	CASSLSGNQNTEAFF
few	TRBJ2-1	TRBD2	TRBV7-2	TGTGCCAGCAGCCCTAGTTTAGCGGGAGGGTACAATGAGCAGTTCTTC	CASSPSLAGGYNEQFF
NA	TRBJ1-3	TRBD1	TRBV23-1	TGCGCCAGCAGTCACAGGGGGCGCCAAGGAAACACCATATATTTT	CASSHRGRQGNTIYF
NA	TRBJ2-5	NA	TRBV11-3	TGTGCCAGCAGCTCCGGGACGGATCAAGAGACCCAGTACTTC	CASSSGTDQETQYF
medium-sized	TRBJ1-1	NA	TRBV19	TGTGCCAGTAGTATGCCGGGATTGAACACTGAAGCTTTCTTT	CASSMPGLNTEAFF
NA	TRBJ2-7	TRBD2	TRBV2	TGTGCCAGCAGTGAGGAGGGAGGGAAATATTACGAGCAGTACTTC	CASSEEGGKYYEQYF
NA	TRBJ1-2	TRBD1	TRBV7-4	TGTGCCAGCAGTACGGGACAGGGGAGCTACACCTTC	CASSTGQGSYTF
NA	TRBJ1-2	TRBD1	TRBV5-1	TGCACCAGCAGCTCCCCGGGACAGGCCTTCTATGGCTACACCTTC	CTSSSPGQAFYGYTF
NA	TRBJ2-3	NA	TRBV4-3	TGCGCCAGCAGCCAAGAATACTTTGGCAGGGGGTTCGGAGCGGGAGACACAGATACGCAGTATTTT	CASSQEYFGRGFGAGDTDTQYF
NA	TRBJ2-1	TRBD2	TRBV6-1	TGTGCCAGTCCCAGGGGTAGCGGGGGGGCCAATGAGCAGTTCTTC	CASPRGSGGANEQFF
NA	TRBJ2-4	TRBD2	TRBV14	TGTGCCAGCAGCTCGACCCCTCCCGGGACTAGCGGGGGGGAAGCCAAAAACATTCAGTACTTC	CASSSTPPGTSGGEAKNIQYF
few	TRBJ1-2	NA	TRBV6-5	TGTGCCAGCAGTTACCGGGACAACTATGGCTACACCTTC	CASSYRDNYGYTF
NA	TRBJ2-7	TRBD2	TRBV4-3	TGCGCCAGCAGCCAAGATCGGCCTAGCGGGAGTCTGAACGAGCAGTACTTC	CASSQDRPSGSLNEQYF
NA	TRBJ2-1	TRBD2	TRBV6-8	TGTGCCAGCAGGGGACCCCTAGCGGGACCTTACAATGAGCAGTTCTTC	CASRGPLAGPYNEQFF
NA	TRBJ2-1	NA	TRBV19	TGTGCCAGTAGTATAGGGTGGGACAATGAGCAGTTCTTC	CASSIGWDNEQFF
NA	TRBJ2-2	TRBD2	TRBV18	TGTGCCAGCTCACGCGGGACTACCCCCGGGGAGCTGTTTTTT	CASSRGTTPGELFF
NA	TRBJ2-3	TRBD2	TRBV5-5	TGTGCCAGCAGCTTGGACAGCGGGAGGAACACAGATACGCAGTATTTT	CASSLDSGRNTDTQYF
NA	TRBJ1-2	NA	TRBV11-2	TGTGCCAGCAGCTTACAAAACCCCGGCAGGACCTATGGCTACACCTTC	CASSLQNPGRTYGYTF
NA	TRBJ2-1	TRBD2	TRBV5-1	TGCGCCAGCAGCTTACGGACTAGCGGGATCAATGAGCAGTTCTTC	CASSLRTSGINEQFF
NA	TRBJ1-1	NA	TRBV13	TGTGCCAGCAGCTTTGATTACGGGACTCAAGCTTTCTTT	CASSFDYGTQAFF
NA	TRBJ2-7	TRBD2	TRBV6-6	TGTGCCAGCAGTCCGAGGCGGGAGGGGGTCTACGAGCAGTACTTC	CASSPRREGVYEQYF
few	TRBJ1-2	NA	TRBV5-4	TGTGCCAGCAGCGACGGACAGAGATATGGCTACACCTTC	CASSDGQRYGYTF
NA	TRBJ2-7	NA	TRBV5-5	TGTGCCAGCAGCTCAACAGGGTGGAGGGCTTACGAGCAGTACTTC	CASSSTGWRAYEQYF
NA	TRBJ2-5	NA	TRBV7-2	TGTGCCAGCAGCTCCGATCCGGGACGACGGGAGACCCAGTACTTC	CASSSDPGRRETQYF
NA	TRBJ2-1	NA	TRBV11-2	TGTGCCAGCAGCTTAGGTCCAGGCTCCTACAATGAGCAGTTCTTC	CASSLGPGSYNEQFF
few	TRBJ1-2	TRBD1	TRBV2	TGTGCCAGCAGGGGACAGAACTATGGCTACACCTTC	CASRGQNYGYTF
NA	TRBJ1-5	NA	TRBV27	TGTGCCAGCAGTTCCCCTCAGGGGCGCCCCTTTTTT	CASSSPQGRPFF
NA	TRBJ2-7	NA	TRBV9	TGTGCCAGCAGCGTAGCCCCGAGAACACTATCAGGACCCTACGAGCAGTACTTC	CASSVAPRTLSGPYEQYF
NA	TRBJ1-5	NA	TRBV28	TGTGCCAGCAGTTTATACGGTAGAGGGGCGTCAAATCAGCCCCAGCATTTT	CASSLYGRGASNQPQHF
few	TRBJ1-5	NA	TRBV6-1	TGTGCCAGCAGTGAAAGGGGATGGGCCAATCAGCCCCAGCATTTT	CASSERGWANQPQHF
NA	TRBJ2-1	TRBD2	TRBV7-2	TGTGCCAGCAGCTTATCATTGGGCGGGAGGGCTCCCAATGAGCAGTTCTTC	CASSLSLGGRAPNEQFF
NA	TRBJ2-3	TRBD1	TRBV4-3	TGCGCCAGCAGCCAAGAAAGGGGGCGAGGGACAGATACGCAGTATTTT	CASSQERGRGTDTQYF
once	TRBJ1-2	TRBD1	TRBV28	TGTGCCAGCAGCGAGAACAGGGGAGACTATGGCTACACCTTC	CASSENRGDYGYTF
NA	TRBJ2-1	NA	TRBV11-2	TGTGCCAGCAGTCTAGACCTACTACTAGCCGGTGAGCAGTTCTTC	CASSLDLLLAGEQFF
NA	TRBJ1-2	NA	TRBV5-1	TGCGCCAGCTCTTTTCGGGGACTGGTGTATGGCTACACCTTC	CASSFRGLVYGYTF
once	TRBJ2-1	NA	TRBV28	TGTGCCAGCACCCCCCGTAGGGCCTACTACAATGAGCAGTTCTTC	CASTPRRAYYNEQFF
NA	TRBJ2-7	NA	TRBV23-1	TGCGCCAACCCGCACCGAACAGGGCGAGACCCCTACGAGCAGTACTTC	CANPHRTGRDPYEQYF
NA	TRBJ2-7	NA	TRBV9	TGTGCCAGCAGCGTGGCGGTTGCGGTGAGCTCCTACGAGCAGTACTTC	CASSVAVAVSSYEQYF
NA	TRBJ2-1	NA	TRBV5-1	TGCGCCAGCAGCTTGGGAGGGGGGCTAGGCTTTGAGCAGTTCTTC	CASSLGGGLGFEQFF
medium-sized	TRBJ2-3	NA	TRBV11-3	TGTGCCAGCAGCTTCGGCCTCACAGATACGCAGTATTTT	CASSFGLTDTQYF
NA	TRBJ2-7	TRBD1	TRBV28	TGTGCCAGCAGTTTATCCGGGACAGTCACCTACGAGCAGTACTTC	CASSLSGTVTYEQYF
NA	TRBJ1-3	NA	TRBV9	TGTGCCAGCAGCGTAGCTTCACGGACCTACTCTGGAAACACCATATATTTT	CASSVASRTYSGNTIYF
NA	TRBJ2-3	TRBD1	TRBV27	TGTGCCAGCAGTTTTCTCAGACAGGGAAATACGCAGTATTTT	CASSFLRQGNTQYF
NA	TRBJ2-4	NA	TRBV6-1	TGTGCCAGCAGTGACAGGTGGGGGGCCAAAAACATTCAGTACTTC	CASSDRWGAKNIQYF
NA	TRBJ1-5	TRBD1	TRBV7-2	TGTGCCAGCAGCGCTCGGACAGGAAATCAGCCCCAGCATTTT	CASSARTGNQPQHF